What follows is one T cell receptor beta chain and its context. No antigen is known for it. This sample was taken from a study of CD8 T cells in Susac syndrome. The overall study: Intravenous immunoglobulin alone or corticosteroids were being given to patients with Susac syndrome at blood draw, unless they were therapy-naive. Study findings and constraints: Individuals included in the TCR sequencing and HLA analysis were acknowledged by the study to be relatively few in number.

RNA totalling roughly 0.45 to 1 ug underwent reverse transcription with random hexamers. With immunoSEQ multiplex PCR, TCR beta CDR3 was amplified across 54 Vbeta and 13 Jbeta. Each CDR3 protein is one row after TCRdb ran MiXCR on the immunoSEQ multiplex PCR reads. Of about 140,000 distinct CDR3 sequences listed, more than 85% are singletons. The sample comprised CD4+ T cells from PBMCs. The sequence derives from a human donor with Susac syndrome.

This chain's CDR3 is CASSVKSGAENSPLHF. CDR3 bases: TGTGCCAGCAGCGTAAAGTCGGGGGCGGAGAATTCACCCCTCCACTTT. J is TRBJ1-6 and V is TRBV9; tentative D call: TRBD1 (6 bases). Germline CDR1 SGDLS, CDR2 YYNGEE. The CDR3 loop spans 16 amino acids. Trimming cost V 1 base and J 7 bases, with 15 bases left between them.